The present T cell receptor beta chain was sequenced within a study of T cell repertoires in cytomegalovirus infection. Points on this clonotype: One base away lies a much larger clone, so this may be a sequencing read error.

The CDR3 covers 17 residues. Germline CDR1 is SGHTA and CDR2 is FQGNSA. TCRdb processed the reads anew with MiXCR; each CDR3 protein has one entry. This table has 680,000 or so distinct CDR3 sequences, roughly 36% appearing once. The sequencing input was PBMCs. The chain recombines TRBV7-2 with TRBJ2-2, with 10 bases matching TRBD1. This clonotype was obtained from a human donor in good health (CMV status not recorded). Some clones in this sample may be carry-over from other donors' samples. The CDR3 region has the DNA TGTGCCAGCAGCTTACCCCCGGGACAGGGGTTTACCGGGGAGCTGTATTTT. It yields the protein CASSLPPGQGFTGELYF.